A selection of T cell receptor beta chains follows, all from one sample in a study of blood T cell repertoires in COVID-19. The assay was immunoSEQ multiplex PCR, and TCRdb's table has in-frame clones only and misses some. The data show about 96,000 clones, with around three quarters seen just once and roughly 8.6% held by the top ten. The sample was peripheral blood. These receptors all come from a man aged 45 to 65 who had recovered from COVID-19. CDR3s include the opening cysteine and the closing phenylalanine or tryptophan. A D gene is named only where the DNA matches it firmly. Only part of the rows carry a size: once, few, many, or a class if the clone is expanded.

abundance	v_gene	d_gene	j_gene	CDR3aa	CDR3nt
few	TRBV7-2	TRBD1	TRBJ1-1	CASRQGGYTEAFF	TGTGCCAGCAGACAGGGGGGCTACACTGAAGCTTTCTTT
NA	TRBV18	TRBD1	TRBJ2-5	CASSERTGGVGGRKQETQYF	TGTGCCAGCTCGGAACGGACAGGGGGCGTAGGAGGTAGGAAACAAGAGACCCAGTACTTC
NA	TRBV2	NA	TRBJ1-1	CASSATGYNTEAFF	TGTGCCAGCAGCGCCACAGGCTACAACACTGAAGCTTTCTTT
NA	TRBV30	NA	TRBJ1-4	CAWSVRGLSTNEKLFF	TGTGCCTGGAGTGTACGTGGCTTATCAACTAATGAAAAACTGTTTTTT
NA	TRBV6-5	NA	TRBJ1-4	CASSPGGGNEKLFF	TGTGCCAGCAGCCCGGGAGGGGGAAATGAAAAACTGTTTTTT
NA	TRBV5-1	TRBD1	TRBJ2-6	CASSLGQVSGANVLTF	TGCGCCAGCAGCTTAGGACAGGTCTCTGGGGCCAACGTCCTGACTTTC
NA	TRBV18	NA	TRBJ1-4	CASSLSDEKLFF	TGTGCCAGCTCACTCTCGGATGAAAAACTGTTTTTT
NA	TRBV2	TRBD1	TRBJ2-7	CASSSTGGGIYEQYF	TGTGCCAGCAGTTCGACAGGGGGCGGAATTTACGAGCAGTACTTC
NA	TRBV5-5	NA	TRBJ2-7	CASSLDSGLSYEQYF	TGTGCCAGCAGCTTGGACAGTGGACTTTCCTACGAGCAGTACTTC
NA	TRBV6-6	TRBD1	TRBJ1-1	CASSYRSGQGGSGAFF	TGTGCCAGCAGTTATCGGTCCGGACAGGGTGGTTCGGGGGCTTTCTTT
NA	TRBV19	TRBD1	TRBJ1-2	CASSIGTAGGLDYTF	TGTGCCAGTAGTATTGGGACAGCTGGGGGACTAGACTACACCTTC
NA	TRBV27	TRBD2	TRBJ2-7	CASSRAAPSGRTDEQYF	TGTGCCAGCAGTCGGGCTGCGCCTAGCGGGAGGACGGATGAGCAGTACTTC
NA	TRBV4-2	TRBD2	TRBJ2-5	CASSQTPGLAGRETQYF	TGTGCCAGCAGCCAAACGCCGGGACTAGCGGGAAGAGAGACCCAGTACTTC
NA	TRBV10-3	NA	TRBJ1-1	CAISADSSNTEAFF	TGTGCCATCAGTGCGGACAGTTCTAACACTGAAGCTTTCTTT
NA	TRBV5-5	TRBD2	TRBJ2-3	CASSLDSGMDTQYF	TGTGCCAGCAGCTTGGATAGCGGGATGGATACGCAGTATTTT
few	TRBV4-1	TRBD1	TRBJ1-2	CASSRQDRGNYGYTF	TGCGCCAGCAGCCGACAAGACAGGGGGAACTATGGCTACACCTTC
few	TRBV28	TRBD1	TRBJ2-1	CATTTGTGWHEQFF	TGTGCCACCACCACCGGGACAGGGTGGCATGAGCAGTTCTTC
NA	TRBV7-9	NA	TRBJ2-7	CASSSAWRGNYEQYF	TGTGCCAGCAGCTCCGCTTGGAGAGGGAACTACGAGCAGTACTTC
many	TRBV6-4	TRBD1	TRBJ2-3	CASSDSTGGADTQYF	TGTGCCAGCAGTGACTCGACAGGGGGCGCAGATACGCAGTATTTT
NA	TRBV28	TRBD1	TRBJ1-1	CASSLLIPQGAWTEAFF	TGTGCCAGCAGTTTATTGATCCCCCAGGGGGCTTGGACTGAAGCTTTCTTT
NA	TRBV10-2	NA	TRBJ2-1	CASGKGGEQFF	TGCGCCAGCGGCAAAGGCGGTGAGCAGTTCTTC
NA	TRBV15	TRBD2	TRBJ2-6	CATSREGLAGGPSGANVLTF	TGTGCCACCAGCAGAGAAGGACTAGCGGGGGGACCCTCTGGGGCCAACGTCCTGACTTTC
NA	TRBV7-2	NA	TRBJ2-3	CASSLGTVGAADTQYF	TGTGCCAGCAGCTTGGGGACCGTGGGGGCGGCAGATACGCAGTATTTT
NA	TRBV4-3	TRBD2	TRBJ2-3	CASSQGNSGPDTQYF	TGCGCCAGCAGCCAGGGGAATAGCGGGCCAGATACGCAGTATTTT
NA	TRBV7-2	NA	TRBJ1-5	CASSGYRAGQPQHF	TGTGCCAGCAGCGGCTACAGGGCCGGTCAGCCCCAGCATTTT